This T cell receptor (beta chain) was found in a study of blood T cell repertoires in COVID-19. Method: immunoSEQ multiplex PCR; TCRdb's copy keeps in-frame clones and lacks some. The data show some 170,000 clones, 80% to 90% seen once. CDR1 LGHDT and CDR2 YNNKEL come from the germline V gene (reference sequence). V was cut by 4 bases and J by 4 bases, with 7 bases left in between. The CDR3 is made up of 12 amino acids. Sequencing was performed on peripheral blood. This sequence was found in a woman between 50 and 59 years old with acute or convalescent COVID-19. The chain links TRBV3-1 (or the pseudogene TRBV3-2) to TRBJ1-1; D unresolved. The CDR3 DNA reads as TGTGCCAGCAGCCTCAAGAGCACTGAAGCTTTCTTT. Translation gives CASSLKSTEAFF.